This record covers a single TCR beta chain. The germline CDR1 and CDR2 sequences are MDHEN and SYDVKM. The V gene lost 5 bases and the J gene lost 0 bases, with 22 bases spanning the gap. The CDR3 sequence is 18 residues long. The data belong to a study of cytomegalovirus exposure and HLA in healthy donors. The PCR was carried out with 60 Vbeta primers and 13 Jbeta primers. The data were produced by immunoSEQ multiplex PCR, yet TCRdb's version contains in-frame clones alone and is incomplete. This sample carries about 130,000 clones, 74% of them seen once, and the ten largest clones take more than 3.5%.

This TCR derives from a man younger than 30 in good health and CMV-seropositive. Sequencing was done on a sample of PBMCs. The chain links TRBV28 to TRBJ1-1; perhaps TRBD1 as D (6 bases). DNA for the CDR3: TGTGCCAGCAGTCCCCCCTATGGGGGCGATACTTTGAACACTGAAGCTTTCTTT. This translates into CASSPPYGGDTLNTEAFF.